A selection of T cell receptor beta chains follows, all from one sample in a study of T cells expressing NK-cell markers. TCRdb processed the 5' RACE reads again and assigns one entry to each CDR3 protein, with no DNA. In all, the sample yields about 170,000 distinct CDR3 sequences. Source material: blood T cells: a sorted CD56 or NKG2C T cell subset, CD4+ or CD8+ T cells, or bulk PBMC T cells (not recorded which). The origin of the receptors is a man between 18 and 69 years old in good health. The CDR3 runs from the conserved cysteine through the conserved F or W. Some rows mark clone size as missing; the rest say once, few, many or name a class of expanded clone.

v_gene	abundance	j_gene	CDR3aa
TRBV29-1	-	TRBJ2-2	CSVEYRGNTGELFF
TRBV5-1	-	TRBJ2-3	CASSLLLAGGTDTQYF
TRBV5-6	-	TRBJ1-2	CASSSQPGGSSYGYTF
TRBV12-3/TRBV12-4	-	TRBJ2-7	CASAPRDNYEQYF
TRBV19	-	TRBJ1-1	CATATGSTEAFF
TRBV12-3/TRBV12-4	-	TRBJ1-2	CASRGQGANGYTF
TRBV5-6	-	TRBJ1-2	CASSLEGQGWYGYTF
TRBV29-1	-	TRBJ1-2	CSVVGRSYGYTF
TRBV19	-	TRBJ1-1	CASSQESNTEAFF
TRBV10-2	-	TRBJ2-7	CASLGGLTYEQYF
TRBV4-2	-	TRBJ1-4	CASRANREKLFF
TRBV5-5	-	TRBJ2-2	CASSTGTGFLAGELFF
TRBV2	-	TRBJ2-7	CASSGSQGFYEQYF
TRBV5-4	-	TRBJ1-4	CASSFWAGCNEKLFF
TRBV15	-	TRBJ2-1	CASAPRRAYNEQFF
TRBV11-2	-	TRBJ2-1	CASSLMGPQEQFF
TRBV5-6	-	TRBJ2-1	CASSTLTLNPSYNEQFF
TRBV27	-	TRBJ2-5	CASSLRVQGTQYF
TRBV7-6	-	TRBJ2-5	CASSLPLSPGLAGGQETQYF
TRBV27	-	TRBJ1-2	CASSLYRGNYGYTF
TRBV20-1	-	TRBJ2-1	CSAPEGLAGSYNEQFF
TRBV27	-	TRBJ2-3	CASSFIPGTGDPDTQYF
TRBV6-5	-	TRBJ1-5	CASSYDSDQPQHF
TRBV4-1	-	TRBJ2-4	CASSQAQALAKNIQYF
TRBV28	-	TRBJ2-4	CASSLQIAKNIQYF
TRBV5-1	-	TRBJ2-3	CASSSYTTTTDTQYF
TRBV20-1	-	TRBJ2-2	CSARGFRGTGELFF
TRBV3-1	-	TRBJ2-2	CASSQDPRRIPNTGELFF
TRBV7-8	-	TRBJ2-2	CASSFNPAGELFF
TRBV7-9	-	TRBJ1-2	CASSLDGYEGDGYTF
TRBV2	-	TRBJ1-2	CASEPGYYGYTF
TRBV7-9	-	TRBJ2-1	CASSSENGPNNEQFF
TRBV24-1	-	TRBJ2-2	CATSGPGTNTGELFF
TRBV5-4	medium-sized	TRBJ2-3	CASSLWGGSTDTQYF
TRBV4-2	-	TRBJ2-2	CASSQVQGGAVRLFF
TRBV20-1	-	TRBJ2-2	CSAGDTLSGELFF
TRBV4-2	-	TRBJ2-7	CASSQGAFEQYF
TRBV5-4	-	TRBJ2-1	CASSGGLAGAYNEQFF
TRBV11-2	-	TRBJ1-2	CASSPGGTTNYGYTF
TRBV7-9	-	TRBJ2-1	CASSLGSFWDEQFF
TRBV27	-	TRBJ1-5	CASSLKQGYHQPQHF
TRBV12-3/TRBV12-4	-	TRBJ2-7	CASSGEDPGSYEQYF